The T cell receptor beta chain under discussion was sequenced for a study of T cells in Graves' hyperthyroidism and ophthalmopathy. Looked up from germline, CDR1 is GTSNPN and CDR2 is SVGIG (reference sequence). V lost 5 bases to trimming and J lost 0 bases, with 13 bases between them. This CDR3 has 14 residues. Authors of the study amplified TCR beta CDR3 regions from RNA transcripts. The HTBI primer set was used in a first-round RT-PCR of the TCR CDR3. TCRdb re-called the multiplex PCR reads through MiXCR, storing one row per CDR3 protein. Of 550,000 to 700,000 distinct CDR3 sequences in the sample, 35% to 55% were seen once. The table lists this clonotype with a few counts. What it binds is unknown. Findings of the study overall: The majority of expanded thyroid clonotypes above 0.001 also appeared in blood. Median prediction lead before ophthalmopathy onset was 5 to 7.5 months with the model.

This clonotype was sampled from an adult woman with Graves' disease, either hyperthyroidism or ophthalmopathy (not recorded which). The source material was peripheral blood or thyroid tissue (not recorded which). This chain uses TRBV30 with TRBJ1-1; TRBD1 might be the D (5 bases). CDR3 DNA sequence: TGTGCCTGGCAAGTGGGACCGTTGAACACTGAAGCTTTCTTT. Translating gives CAWQVGPLNTEAFF.